The clone carrying this TCR beta chain was observed a handful of times. This sample is drawn from a study of identical twins. Each CDR3 protein is one row after TCRdb ran MiXCR on the 5' RACE reads. The sample has roughly 1.6 million distinct CDR3 sequences, less than 35% seen once. J gave up 3 bases and V 3 bases, and 1 base lay outside the gene matches. The CDR3 has 14 amino acids. Germline values: CDR1 GTSNPN, CDR2 SVGIG (reference sequence). The TCR sequence derives from a newborn girl in good health. Sequencing input: cord blood. This chain joins TRBV30 and TRBJ2-1, with 11 bases lining up with TRBD2. Here the CDR3 DNA reads TGTGCCTGGAGACTAGCGGGGGTCTACAATGAGCAGTTCTTC. Its protein is CAWRLAGVYNEQFF.